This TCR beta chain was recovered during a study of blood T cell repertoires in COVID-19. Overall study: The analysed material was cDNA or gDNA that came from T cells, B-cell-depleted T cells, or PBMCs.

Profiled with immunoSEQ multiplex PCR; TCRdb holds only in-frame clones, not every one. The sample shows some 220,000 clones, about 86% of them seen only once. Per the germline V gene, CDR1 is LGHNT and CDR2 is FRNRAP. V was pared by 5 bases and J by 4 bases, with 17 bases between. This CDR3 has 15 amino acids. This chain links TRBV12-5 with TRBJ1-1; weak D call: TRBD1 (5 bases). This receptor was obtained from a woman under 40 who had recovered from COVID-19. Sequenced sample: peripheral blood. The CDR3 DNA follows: TGTGCTAGTGGTCCCTCACACAGGCTGGGCACTGAAGCTTTCTTT. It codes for CASGPSHRLGTEAFF.